Listed below are T cell receptor beta chains from one sample, sequenced in a study of CD8+CD57+ T cells in acquired aplastic anemia. TCRdb re-called the reads with MiXCR, one entry per CDR3 protein. Of about 190,000 distinct CDR3 sequences in the sample, less than 65% were seen once. Specimen: sorted CD4+, CD8+, or CD8+CD57+ T cells (not recorded which) from PBMCs. The source is a human donor in good health, serving as a control. CDR3s include the opening cysteine and the closing phenylalanine or tryptophan. A D gene is named only where the DNA matches it firmly. The size of a clone is reported for some rows only, either as once, few or many, or as a class for expanded clones.

v_gene	d_gene	abundance	j_gene	CDR3aa	CDR3nt
TRBV10-3	.	once	TRBJ2-7	CAISLTGETYEQYF	TGTGCCATCAGCCTGACAGGTGAAACCTACGAGCAGTACTTC
TRBV7-6	.	.	TRBJ1-5	CASSPRPDQPQHF	TGCGCCAGCAGCCCACGGCCCGATCAGCCCCAGCATTTT
TRBV3-1	.	.	TRBJ2-7	CASSLNIGGSYEQYF	TGTGCCAGCAGTCTCAATATAGGGGGGTCCTACGAGCAGTACTTC
TRBV11-1	.	many	TRBJ1-1	CASSLSLGGNTEAFF	TGTGCCAGCAGCTTAAGTCTAGGCGGGAACACTGAAGCTTTCTTT
TRBV7-8	.	many	TRBJ2-7	CASRWAKGPYEQYF	TGTGCCAGCCGCTGGGCCAAGGGACCCTACGAGCAGTACTTC
TRBV10-2	.	once	TRBJ1-6	CASRRTNNSPLHF	TGCGCCAGCAGACGGACCAATAATTCACCCCTCCACTTT
TRBV2	.	.	TRBJ1-3	CASSDSQGFDSSGNTIYF	TGTGCCAGCAGTGACTCGCAGGGGTTCGATAGCTCTGGAAACACCATATATTTT
TRBV7-2	.	.	TRBJ1-6	CASTTHGENSPLHF	TGTGCCAGCACCACTCACGGGGAGAATTCACCCCTCCACTTT
TRBV10-3	TRBD1	.	TRBJ2-1	CAMSERGLDNEQFF	TGTGCCATGAGTGAAAGGGGGCTGGACAATGAGCAGTTCTTC
TRBV11-2	.	.	TRBJ2-5	CASSHDRTPEGETQYF	TGTGCCAGCAGCCACGACCGGACTCCCGAGGGGGAGACCCAGTACTTC
TRBV7-3	.	.	TRBJ2-7	CASSLRSGDEQYF	TGTGCCAGCAGCTTAAGGTCAGGGGACGAGCAGTACTTC
TRBV15	TRBD1	.	TRBJ1-2	CATRRQGENYGYTF	TGTGCCACCAGGAGGCAGGGGGAGAACTATGGCTACACCTTC
TRBV7-6	.	many	TRBJ2-3	CASSSGDGGQALSTQYF	TGTGCCAGCAGCTCCGGCGACGGGGGGCAGGCACTCTCTACGCAGTATTTT
TRBV6-5	TRBD1	.	TRBJ1-2	CASSYGFGTGGGYTF	TGTGCCAGCAGTTACGGTTTTGGGACAGGGGGCGGCTACACCTTC
TRBV6-1	TRBD1	few	TRBJ1-3	CASSEGQGAFGNTIYF	TGTGCCAGCAGTGAGGGACAGGGGGCGTTTGGAAACACCATATATTTT
TRBV7-9	.	.	TRBJ2-3	CASSLVGLNTGTDTQYF	TGTGCCAGCAGCTTAGTGGGACTCAACACCGGCACAGATACGCAGTATTTT
TRBV19	TRBD1	.	TRBJ1-1	CASSIVGQGPQTEAFF	TGTGCCAGTAGTATCGTGGGACAGGGCCCTCAGACTGAAGCTTTCTTT
TRBV9	TRBD2	many	TRBJ2-1	CASSVAFHSGLAGLTYNEQFF	TGTGCCAGCAGCGTAGCTTTCCATAGCGGACTAGCGGGCCTAACCTACAATGAGCAGTTCTTC
TRBV25-1	.	.	TRBJ2-3	CASSIQELTGTQYF	TGTGCCAGCAGTATTCAGGAACTTACAGGTACGCAGTATTTT
TRBV19	.	.	TRBJ1-6	CASSIDSRRFVSPLHF	TGTGCCAGTAGTATAGATTCCAGGAGGTTTGTCTCACCCCTCCACTTT
TRBV10-3	TRBD2	few	TRBJ2-3	CAISAASGGGTGRTDTQYF	TGTGCCATCAGTGCCGCTAGCGGGGGGGGGACCGGACGCACAGATACGCAGTATTTT
TRBV28	.	many	TRBJ1-2	CASSLSTANNYGYTF	TGTGCCAGCAGTTTATCGACAGCTAATAACTATGGCTACACCTTC
TRBV12-5	.	many	TRBJ2-3	CASGSGTNTDTQYF	TGTGCTAGTGGATCCGGGACAAACACAGATACGCAGTATTTT
TRBV7-9	TRBD1	few	TRBJ2-1	CASSPPITRGYEQFF	TGTGCCAGCTCACCTCCGATCACCAGGGGGTATGAGCAGTTCTTC
TRBV5-1	TRBD2	many	TRBJ2-5	CASSLLAGQETQYF	TGCGCCAGCAGCTTGTTAGCGGGGCAAGAGACCCAGTACTTC
TRBV18	.	few	TRBJ1-1	CASSPPAGYNTEAFF	TGTGCCAGCTCACCACCGGCAGGTTACAACACTGAAGCTTTCTTT